These 11 T cell receptor beta chains were sequenced from one sample in a study of post-analysis software for immune sequencing data. No antigen is known for these receptors. Built from TCR beta cDNA, the libraries had unique molecular identifiers in them. TCRdb reanalysed the PCR reads using MiXCR and keeps one entry per CDR3 protein. The sample lists about 430,000 distinct CDR3 sequences; 39% were seen once. Study-level results: Included in a set of 5 or 6 TRBV segments more frequent in patients than controls were TRBV5-6, TRBV5-1 and TRBV20-1.

The sample consisted of blood. The receptors here all came from a girl aged 2 to 9 with multiple sclerosis.

The chain is built from TRBV6-5 and TRBJ2-7; 10 positions agree with TRBD2. This CDR3 has 16 residues. The junction had 8 bases not matched to a gene; V was cut back by 4 bases and J by 2 bases. Germline V gives CDR1 MNHEY, CDR2 SVGAGI. The CDR3 is CASSSHLSGRAYEQYF. The CDR3 DNA follows: TGTGCCAGCAGTTCCCATTTGAGCGGGAGGGCCTACGAGCAGTACTTC.

The sample holds a few counts of this clonotype. The chain links TRBV6-5 to TRBJ2-5; TRBD1 is a possible D gene (6 bases). The germline gives CDR1 MNHEY, CDR2 SVGAGI. The CDR3 covers 14 residues. V was pared by 10 bases and J by 2 bases, with 17 bases between. CDR3 DNA sequence: TGTGCCACCGGTGGGAAGGACAGACAAGAGACCCAGTACTTC. Protein product: CATGGKDRQETQYF.

Here the CDR3 DNA reads TGCAGCGTTGTTAAAGTGAGTCCACCTGGGCACGAGCAGTACTTC. Its protein is CSVVKVSPPGHEQYF. The chain is built from TRBV29-1 and TRBJ2-7; D not resolved. Trimming took 4 bases from V and 5 from J, leaving 21 bases between them. The germline V gene has CDR1 SQVTM and CDR2 ANQGSEA. The CDR3 is 15 residues long.

This clonotype was seen only a few times. The V gene is TRBV7-2, the J gene TRBJ1-2; no definite D call. Germline V gene lookup returns CDR1 SGHTA and CDR2 FQGNSA. The length of the CDR3 is 16 residues. V was cut by 3 bases and J by 4 bases, with 18 bases left in between. CDR3 sequence reads: CASSFGLWWVRYGYTF. CDR3 DNA: TGTGCCAGCAGCTTCGGCCTGTGGTGGGTTCGCTATGGCTACACCTTC.

For the CDR3, the DNA is TGCAGCGTTGAAGGATTGGACAGTATCATATCAGATACGCAGTATTTT. Translation: CSVEGLDSIISDTQYF. The chain carries TRBV29-1 and TRBJ2-3, with D tentatively TRBD1 (6 bases). Germline assignment: CDR1 SQVTM and CDR2 ANQGSEA. V was pared by 1 base and J by 4 bases, with 18 bases between. There are 16 residues in the CDR3.

This clonotype has just one count. The rearrangement uses TRBV9 and TRBJ2-1; possible D gene TRBD2, 6 bases. The V and J ends lost 9 bases and 1 base respectively, with 32 bases between them. The CDR3 is made up of 20 amino acids. Germline lookup yields CDR1 SGDLS and CDR2 YYNGEE. The CDR3 region is CAKKLEEGEKIKGSYNEQFF. Here the CDR3 DNA reads TGTGCCAAAAAATTAGAGGAGGGTGAAAAGATAAAAGGGTCCTACAATGAGCAGTTCTTC.

A few counts support this clonotype. This chain uses TRBV7-2 with TRBJ2-7, with 8 nucleotides matching TRBD1. The CDR3 sequence is 14 residues long. From germline, CDR1 is SGHTA and CDR2 FQGNSA. J gave up 3 bases and V 5 bases, and 6 bases lay outside the gene matches. CDR3 in amino acids: CASSRTTGDYEQYF. In DNA form, the CDR3 reads TGTGCCAGCAGCCGTACGACAGGGGACTACGAGCAGTACTTC.

The genes are TRBV2 and TRBJ2-7; D not resolved. The germline V gene encodes CDR1 SNHLY and CDR2 FYNNEI. V dropped 7 bases and J dropped 7 bases, with 17 bases sitting between them. This CDR3 is 13 amino acids long. CDR3 DNA sequence: TGTGCCAGCAAAAAAGGGTCCACACGTGAGCAGTACTTC. This encodes CASKKGSTREQYF.

The genes are TRBV5-1 and TRBJ2-3; maybe TRBD2 (6 bases). Germline values: CDR1 SGHRS, CDR2 YFSETQ. The CDR3 extends over 13 amino acids. Deletions cut 10 bases from V and 5 bases from J, with 17 bases between. Written as DNA, the CDR3 is TGCGCCGGGGGGAAGAGTTTCGAAGATACGCAGTATTTT. Translation gives CAGGKSFEDTQYF.

This chain connects TRBV28 to TRBJ1-6; no firm D call. Germline V gene sequence: CDR1 MDHEN, CDR2 SYDVKM. V gave up 6 bases and J gave up 0 bases, with 9 bases separating them. The CDR3 contains 15 residues. The chain's CDR3 is CASSAQSSYNSPLHF. The CDR3 bases are TGTGCCAGCAGCGCCCAGAGCTCCTATAATTCACCCCTCCACTTT.

This clonotype showed up many times. V is TRBV4-1 and J is TRBJ2-1; 7 positions agree with TRBD2. This CDR3 region has 14 residues. Germline values: CDR1 MGHRA, CDR2 YSYEKL. The junction had 3 bases not matched to a gene; V was cut back by 2 bases and J by 5 bases. DNA of the CDR3: TGCGCCAGCAGCCAACGGGGGACTAACAATGAGCAGTTCTTC. Its translation: CASSQRGTNNEQFF.